This T cell receptor (beta chain) is from a study of post-analysis software for immune sequencing data. In the study overall: Disease trajectories encompassed relapsing-remitting, secondary progressive and progressive-relapsing multiple sclerosis.

Findings of the study overall: Patients with multiple sclerosis recorded significantly lower normalized Chao1 diversity than controls, the study found. Samples prepared in the same batch strongly co-clustered by F measure. A handful of TRBV segments (TRBV5-6, TRBV5-1 and TRBV20-1 among them) occurred more frequently in patients than in controls.

The V end lost 7 bases, the J end lost 4 bases, and 14 bases lay between the germline ends. Per germline, CDR1 MNHEY and CDR2 SMNVEV (reference sequence). This CDR3 region has 15 residues. This clonotype was detected many times. What it binds is unknown. The TCR beta cDNA libraries carried unique molecular identifiers. A population of roughly 0.9 to 11 million T cells gave rise to 450,000 to 500,000 cDNA molecules. TCRdb passed the PCR reads through MiXCR, listing each CDR3 protein once. The data contain 250,000 to 300,000 distinct CDR3 sequences, 35% to 45% of them singletons. What was sequenced was blood. This sequence originates from a girl aged 10-17 years with multiple sclerosis. This chain joins TRBV27 and TRBJ1-6; D is unclear. The CDR3 reads CASTPRPSYNSPLHF. The CDR3 coding sequence is TGTGCCAGCACTCCCAGGCCTTCTTATAATTCACCCCTCCACTTT.